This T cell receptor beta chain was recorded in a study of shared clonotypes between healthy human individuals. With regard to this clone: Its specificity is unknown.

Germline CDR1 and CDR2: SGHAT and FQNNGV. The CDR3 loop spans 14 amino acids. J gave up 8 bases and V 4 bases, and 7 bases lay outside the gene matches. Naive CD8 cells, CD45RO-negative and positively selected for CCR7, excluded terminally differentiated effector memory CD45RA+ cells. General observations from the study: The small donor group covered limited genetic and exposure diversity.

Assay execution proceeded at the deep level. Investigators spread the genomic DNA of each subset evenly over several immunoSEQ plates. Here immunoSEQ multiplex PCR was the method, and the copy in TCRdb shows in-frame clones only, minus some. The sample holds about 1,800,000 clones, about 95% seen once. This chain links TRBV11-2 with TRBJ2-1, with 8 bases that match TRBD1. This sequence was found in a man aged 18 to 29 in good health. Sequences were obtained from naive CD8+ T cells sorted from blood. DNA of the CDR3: TGTGCCAGCAGCTACGGGACAGGTCACTATGAGCAGTTCTTC. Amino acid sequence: CASSYGTGHYEQFF.